A single sample is the source of the 3 T cell receptor beta chains below, sequenced in a study of early T cells in non-severe SARS-CoV-2 infection. MiXCR, applied by TCRdb to the 5' RACE reads, yields one record per CDR3 protein. The sample has tens of thousands of distinct CDR3 sequences; less than 9.5% are singletons. Sequences were derived from whole blood, sampled at baseline. These receptor sequences come from an adult who was a healthcare worker with PCR-confirmed SARS-CoV-2 infection or an uninfected control (not recorded which).

The rearrangement links TRBV29-1 to TRBJ2-5; D is perhaps TRBD2 (5 bases). The germline V gene has CDR1 SQVTM and CDR2 ANQGSEA. The CDR3 length is 14 residues. V gave up 7 bases and J gave up 11 bases, with 26 bases separating them. The CDR3, as DNA: TGCAGCGCAATCCCCTCATCTGGCGTGGACTCTCAGTACTTC. Translated, it gives CSAIPSSGVDSQYF.

This clonotype was counted ten times or more. The V call is TRBV4-2, the J call TRBJ1-3, with D unclear. Germline lookup yields CDR1 LGHNA and CDR2 YNFKEQ. Trimming removed 5 bases at V and 4 bases at J, with 9 bases between. The CDR3 extends over 13 amino acids. CDR3 region: CASSVPPGNTIYF. The CDR3 DNA follows: TGTGCCAGCAGCGTACCGCCAGGAAACACCATATATTTT.

The V gene is TRBV3-1, the J gene TRBJ2-7, with D uncertain. V was shortened by 4 bases and J by 2 bases, with 9 bases between the two germline ends. This CDR3 region has 13 residues. CDR1 is LGHDT, CDR2 YNNKEL, per germline (reference sequence). CDR3 amino acids: CASSRESPYEQYF. The CDR3 DNA is TGTGCCAGCAGCCGGGAATCCCCCTACGAGCAGTACTTC.